This T cell receptor beta chain was profiled in a study of PD-1 blockade in classical Hodgkin lymphoma. Turning to this clone: What it recognizes is unknown.

Specified time point: newly diagnosed, previously untreated cHL patient sample. Magnetic negative selection of thawed PBMCs was the method by which CD4+ T cells were purified. It was PBMCs in newly diagnosed, untreated classical Hodgkin lymphoma that served as comparison. Study-wide results and caveats: Factors driving the repertoire differences, possibly disease activity or prior therapy, remain undefined. In newly diagnosed patients, baseline TCR diversity was reportedly below that of healthy donors.

Germline V gene sequence: CDR1 GTSNPN, CDR2 SVGIG (reference sequence). This CDR3 is 13 amino acids long. Trimming left V 5 bases short and J 6 bases short, with 16 bases between. Here immunoSEQ multiplex PCR was the method, and the copy in TCRdb shows in-frame clones only, minus some. The repertoire holds about 15,000 clones, 86% seen once, with 0.84% in the top ten. The sample was CD4+ T cells from blood. This chain joins TRBV30 and TRBJ1-2; no clear D gene. This clonotype was sampled from a human donor with classical Hodgkin lymphoma. CDR3 region: CAWGLTIGNGYTF. The CDR3 DNA sequence: TGTGCCTGGGGGTTAACAATAGGGAATGGCTACACCTTC.